The 30 T cell receptor beta chains below all came from one sample that was sequenced in a study of T cell repertoires in cytomegalovirus infection. TCRdb called the reads again in MiXCR, with one record for every CDR3 protein. The sample contains a few hundred thousand distinct CDR3 sequences, about 35% of which appear only once. Their target antigens are unknown. The sample consisted of cultured PBMCs, taken from culture after CMV antigen stimulation. The origin of the receptors is a human donor in good health (CMV status not recorded). Some clones in this sample may be carry-over from other donors' samples.

The chain couples TRBV7-2 to TRBJ1-6; 7 positions agree with TRBD1. In germline, CDR1 is SGHTA, CDR2 FQGNSA. The CDR3 totals 16 residues. V was clipped by 6 bases and J by 6 bases; unmatched bases: 11. This CDR3 reads CASSPKTGTFNSPLHF. In DNA, the CDR3 is TGTGCCAGCAGTCCCAAGACAGGGACTTTTAATTCACCCCTCCACTTT.

The DNA of the CDR3 is TGTGCCAGCAGTCGACAGGTGAACTATGGCTACACCTTC. Translation: CASSRQVNYGYTF. This chain joins TRBV12-3 or TRBV12-4 and TRBJ1-2; D perhaps matches TRBD1 (6 bases). The CDR3 has 13 amino acids. Trimming cost V 5 bases and J 2 bases, with 9 bases left between them.

The J gene is TRBJ2-5, the V gene TRBV7-2; D is uncertain. The CDR3 consists of 13 residues. Trimming took 5 bases from V and 4 from J, leaving 11 bases between them. Germline V gene sequence: CDR1 SGHTA, CDR2 FQGNSA. The CDR3 nucleotides read TGTGCCAGCAGCGAAAGAGCTAGAGAGACCCAGTACTTC. This codes for CASSERARETQYF.

The V gene is TRBV6-6, the J gene TRBJ1-4; TRBD1 is a possible D gene (5 bases). CDR3 length: 18 amino acids. Trimming removed 6 bases from V and 5 bases from J, with 25 bases in between. Germline CDR1 reads MNHNY; CDR2 reads SVGAGI (reference sequence). The CDR3 here is CASSPRLGENWGNEKLFF. As DNA, the CDR3 is TGTGCCAGCAGCCCTCGTTTGGGGGAAAATTGGGGGAATGAAAAACTGTTTTTT.

This clonotype was counted only a few times. The genes are TRBV14 and TRBJ2-3, with 8 bases identical to TRBD2. Germline lookup yields CDR1 SGHDN and CDR2 FVKESK. The V and J ends lost 1 base and 3 bases, in that order; junction bases with no gene match: 9. This CDR3 has 17 amino acids. CDR3 sequence: CASSQVQAGDGTDTQYF. DNA of the CDR3: TGTGCCAGCAGCCAAGTGCAAGCGGGAGATGGTACAGATACGCAGTATTTT. Combining the CDR3 with reference TRBV14 and TRBJ2-3 gives the whole variable domain EAGVTQFPSHSVIEKGQTVTLRCDPISGHDNLYWYRRVMGKEIKFLLHFVKESKQDESGMPNNRFLAERTGGTYSTLKVQPAELEDSGVYFCASSQVQAGDGTDTQYFGPGTRLTVL.

The rearrangement links TRBV7-2 to TRBJ2-1; 13 nucleotides line up with TRBD2. V was pared by 3 bases and J by 8 bases, with 4 bases of the junction left unmatched. This CDR3 has 15 residues. Germline CDR1 SGHTA, CDR2 FQGNSA. The DNA of the CDR3 is TGTGCCAGCAGCTTCGGACTAGCGGGGGCGGATGAGCAGTTCTTC. Its translation: CASSFGLAGADEQFF.

This clonotype has just a few counts. The chain links TRBV7-2 to TRBJ1-2; no clear D. This CDR3 region has 13 residues. CDR1 and CDR2 from the germline V gene are SGHTA and FQGNSA. V was pared by 4 bases and J by 3 bases, with 9 bases between. CDR3 coding DNA: TGTGCCAGCAGCTCGTACACCGACTATGGCTACACCTTC. Encoded protein: CASSSYTDYGYTF.

The rearrangement uses TRBV11-2 and TRBJ2-1; TRBD2 matches 11 bases. The CDR3 has 15 amino acids. The germline V gene has CDR1 SGHAT and CDR2 FQNNGV. Trimming took 8 bases from V and 6 from J; bases not matched to a gene: 9. CDR3 in DNA: TGTGCCAGCGGGGAGATAGCGGGAGGGCCCAATGAGCAGTTCTTC. Its protein is CASGEIAGGPNEQFF. The variable domain in full, with the rest retrieved from reference TRBV11-2 and TRBJ2-1, is EAGVAQSPRYKIIEKRQSVAFWCNPISGHATLYWYQQILGQGPKLLIQFQNNGVVDDSQLPKDRFSAERLKGVDSTLKIQPAKLEDSAVYLCASGEIAGGPNEQFFGPGTRLTVL.

This sequence joins TRBV6-2 or TRBV6-3 and TRBJ2-7, with TRBD2 matching 9 bases. In germline, CDR1 is MNHEY, CDR2 SVGEGT. This CDR3 comprises 16 residues. After removal of 0 bases from V and 2 bases from J, the junction contained 5 bases not matched to a gene. The CDR3, as DNA: TGTGCCAGCAGTTACTCGTCGGCTAGCGGGGCCTACGAGCAGTACTTC. Encoded protein: CASSYSSASGAYEQYF.

On this clonotype: This may arise from a read error, as a much more abundant clone is one base away. The J gene is TRBJ2-2, the V gene TRBV6-5; D gene ambiguous. Germline CDR1 and CDR2: MNHEY and SVGAGI. This CDR3 spans 13 amino acids. Deletions cut 0 bases from V and 4 bases from J, with 3 bases between. This CDR3 is CASSYSGTGELFF. The CDR3 bases are TGTGCCAGCAGTTACTCGGGCACCGGGGAGCTGTTTTTT.

This clonotype was seen a handful of times. The chain joins TRBV27 to TRBJ1-2, with D possibly being TRBD1 (6 bases). The CDR3 spans 16 residues. Germline loops: CDR1 MNHEY, CDR2 SMNVEV (reference sequence). The ends were cut back, 5 bases at V and 4 bases at J, with 20 bases in the middle. CDR3: CASSPTGTSQTYGYTF. The CDR3 DNA sequence: TGTGCCAGCAGTCCAACCGGGACATCGCAAACCTATGGCTACACCTTC.

The gene calls are TRBV6-2 or TRBV6-3 and TRBJ1-5, with D possibly TRBD1 on 5 matching bases. The CDR3 has 14 residues. Trimming left V 5 bases short and J 3 bases short, with 11 bases between. Germline CDR1 is MNHEY and CDR2 is SVGEGT. The CDR3 nucleotides are TGTGCCAGCAGTCTCCGACAGACCAATCAGCCCCAGCATTTT. Protein: CASSLRQTNQPQHF.

This clonotype was counted only a few times. The chain employs TRBV27 and TRBJ1-5; D remains unclear. Germline lookup yields CDR1 MNHEY and CDR2 SMNVEV (reference sequence). This CDR3 has 12 amino acids. V lost 5 bases, J lost 9 bases, and 11 bases lay in between. This chain's CDR3 is CASSRMGRPQHF. CDR3 DNA sequence: TGTGCCAGCAGTCGGATGGGTCGGCCCCAGCATTTT.

The genes are TRBV7-2 and TRBJ2-2, with D perhaps matching TRBD2 (5 bases). This CDR3 has 15 residues. The ends were cut back, 6 bases at V and 6 bases at J, with 17 bases in the middle. Germline V gene sequence: CDR1 SGHTA, CDR2 FQGNSA. The CDR3: CASSIPPTRAGELFF. The CDR3 DNA follows: TGTGCCAGCAGTATCCCCCCGACGAGGGCCGGGGAGCTGTTTTTT.

CDR3 residues: CASSPPISGNTEAFF. CDR3 DNA: TGTGCCAGCAGCCCCCCAATATCAGGGAACACTGAAGCTTTCTTT. V gene TRBV7-8 combines with J gene TRBJ1-1; D gene uncertain. Trimming removed 5 bases at V and 1 base at J, with 14 bases between. The CDR3 has 15 amino acids. CDR1 is SGHVS, CDR2 FQNEAQ, per germline. Based on the CDR3 plus reference TRBV7-8 and TRBJ1-1, the full variable domain is GAGVSQSPRYKVAKRGQDVALRCDPISGHVSLFWYQQALGQGPEFLTYFQNEAQLDKSGLPSDRFFAERPEGSVSTLKIQRTQQEDSAVYLCASSPPISGNTEAFFGQGTRLTVV.

This clonotype has just a few counts. The chain links TRBV11-2 to TRBJ2-5; no definite D call. The CDR3 is 13 amino acids. The germline V and J ends were trimmed by 3 bases and 2 bases, with 7 bases remaining between them. CDR1 and CDR2 from the germline V gene are SGHAT and FQNNGV. The CDR3 region has the DNA TGTGCCAGCAGCTTTGCAGCACAAGAGACCCAGTACTTC. Amino acids: CASSFAAQETQYF.

The CDR3 coding sequence is TGTGCCAGCAACGGCGGTAGTCCGGTGGAGCTGTTTTTT. This encodes CASNGGSPVELFF. The rearrangement links TRBV12-3 or TRBV12-4 to TRBJ2-2; D is undetermined. CDR3 size: 13 residues. Trimming removed 7 bases at V and 10 bases at J, with 16 bases between.

This clonotype has more than one count but fewer than ten. This sequence joins TRBV4-1 and TRBJ1-6, with a possible D match to TRBD1 (5 bases). Germline-derived CDR1 and CDR2 are MGHRA and YSYEKL. With 0 bases removed from V and 0 bases from J, the gap between germline ends came to 15 bases. The CDR3 totals 19 residues. In DNA, the CDR3 is TGCGCCAGCAGCCAAGAGACATCGACAGTCGACTCCTATAATTCACCCCTCCACTTT. Protein product: CASSQETSTVDSYNSPLHF.

The chain employs TRBV7-7 and TRBJ2-1, with 11 bases that match TRBD2. The trim removed 3 bases at V and 10 bases at J, leaving 5 bases unmatched. Germline V gives CDR1 SSHAT, CDR2 FNYEAQ (reference sequence). The CDR3 contains 14 residues. CDR3 DNA sequence: TGTGCCAGCAGCTTGCTAGCGGGAGGAGACGAGCAGTTCTTC. Its translation: CASSLLAGGDEQFF.

The table lists this clonotype with many counts. The CDR3 loop is CASSLFGTDRNTIYF. Written as DNA, the CDR3 is TGTGCCAGCAGCTTATTCGGGACAGACAGAAACACCATATATTTT. The chain is built from TRBV7-2 and TRBJ1-3; TRBD1 aligns across 7 bases. With 2 bases clipped from V and 5 bases from J, the junction kept 6 bases outside the gene matches. This CDR3 contains 15 residues. Germline V lookup: CDR1 SGHTA, CDR2 FQGNSA.

There are a few counts of this clonotype. V and J are TRBV7-2 and TRBJ2-2; no clear D. CDR1 is SGHTA, CDR2 FQGNSA, per germline. The CDR3 covers 16 residues. V lost 3 bases and J 5 bases, leaving 16 bases between the germline ends. The CDR3 coding sequence is TGTGCCAGCAGCTTCCTCGGTCGGACCCAAACCGGGGAGCTGTTTTTT. Protein sequence: CASSFLGRTQTGELFF.

This clonotype was observed a handful of times. J is TRBJ2-1 and V is TRBV7-3; 8 bases agree with TRBD2. The CDR3 is 14 amino acids. CDR1 SGHTA and CDR2 FQGTGA come from the germline V gene. J lost 3 bases, V lost 10 bases, and 8 bases had no gene match. The DNA of the CDR3 is TGTGCCACCTCACGGGAGGGCCTCTACAATGAGCAGTTCTTC. Its protein product is CATSREGLYNEQFF.

V is TRBV7-6 and J is TRBJ2-2; 8 nucleotides match TRBD2. Germline assignment: CDR1 SGHVS and CDR2 FNYEAQ. This CDR3 comprises 14 residues. Trimming took 11 bases from V and 4 from J; bases not matched to a gene: 9. This chain's CDR3 is CAGAGTSGTGELFF. The CDR3 bases are TGTGCCGGCGCGGGGACTAGTGGCACCGGGGAGCTGTTTTTT. Together with reference TRBV7-6 and TRBJ2-2, the CDR3 gives the full variable domain: GAGVSQSPRYKVTKRGQDVALRCDPISGHVSLYWYRQALGQGPEFLTYFNYEAQQDKSGLPNDRFSAERPEGSISTLTIQRTEQRDSAMYRCAGAGTSGTGELFFGEGSRLTVL.

This clonotype was seen a few times. This chain uses TRBV6-2 or TRBV6-3 with TRBJ1-1; TRBD1 is a possible D gene (5 bases). The CDR3 covers 11 residues. V lost 4 bases, J lost 8 bases, and 8 bases lay in between. Per the germline V gene, CDR1 is MNHEY and CDR2 is SVGEGT. The DNA of the CDR3 is TGTGCCAGCAGTTTGAACAGGGAAGCTTTCTTT. Translated, it gives CASSLNREAFF.

The chain carries TRBV7-6 and TRBJ1-1, with a tentative D call TRBD1 (6 bases). The CDR3 has 15 amino acids. V lost 0 bases, J lost 1 base, and 9 bases lay in between. Germline V gene sequence: CDR1 SGHVS, CDR2 FNYEAQ. Written as DNA, the CDR3 is TGTGCCAGCAGCTTAGCGGGGGGCCGGAACACTGAAGCTTTCTTT. This codes for CASSLAGGRNTEAFF.

The rearrangement uses TRBV10-3 and TRBJ2-3; 10 bases align to TRBD2. Germline assignment: CDR1 ENHRY and CDR2 SYGVKD. The CDR3 covers 15 residues. The ends lost 4 bases at V and 3 bases at J; junction bases unmatched: 4. This CDR3 reads CAISGAGGPTDTQYF. The CDR3 nucleotides read TGTGCCATCAGTGGAGCGGGAGGGCCGACAGATACGCAGTATTTT.

This clonotype was counted a few times. The chain couples TRBV7-2 to TRBJ2-3; D is perhaps TRBD2 (6 bases). The CDR3 has 17 residues. The V gene's germline CDR1 is SGHTA and CDR2 FQGNSA. V was shortened by 2 bases and J by 2 bases, with 17 bases between the two germline ends. The CDR3 sequence: CASSLWRRAGTTDTQYF. The CDR3 coding sequence is TGTGCCAGCAGCTTATGGAGGAGAGCGGGCACCACAGATACGCAGTATTTT. Drawing the rest from reference TRBV7-2 and TRBJ2-3, the complete variable domain is GAGVSQSPSNKVTEKGKDVELRCDPISGHTALYWYRQSLGQGLEFLIYFQGNSAPDKSGLPSDRFSAERTGGSVSTLTIQRTQQEDSAVYLCASSLWRRAGTTDTQYFGPGTRLTVL.

The CDR3, as DNA: TGCAGCGTTGCCGCAGTCCAAGAGACCCAGTACTTC. This gives the protein CSVAAVQETQYF. V is TRBV29-1 and J is TRBJ2-5; D ambiguous. The germline V gene encodes CDR1 SQVTM and CDR2 ANQGSEA. V lost 4 bases, J lost 1 base, and 7 bases lay in between. This CDR3 has 12 amino acids.

The chain employs TRBV25-1 and TRBJ2-1, with a tentative D call TRBD2 (5 bases). The CDR3 has 12 amino acids. The V end was cut by 1 base, the J end by 14 bases, with 12 bases between. The V gene's germline CDR1 is MGHDK and CDR2 SYGVNS. CDR3 sequence (DNA): TGTGCCAGCAGTGAATCTGAGCGGCCTAAGTTCTTC. This sequence encodes CASSESERPKFF. Full variable domain (missing parts from reference TRBV25-1 and TRBJ2-1): EADIYQTPRYLVIGTGKKITLECSQTMGHDKMYWYQQDPGMELHLIHYSYGVNSTEKGDLSSESTVSRIRTEHFPLTLESARPSHTSQYLCASSESERPKFFGPGTRLTVL.

V usage is TRBV7-2 and J usage is TRBJ2-7; D tentatively fits TRBD1 or TRBD2 (5 bases each). V lost 5 bases, J lost 3 bases, and 8 bases lay in between. The CDR3 has 12 amino acids. Looked up from germline, CDR1 is SGHTA and CDR2 is FQGNSA. The CDR3 nucleotides read TGTGCCAGCAGCCGGGACCTCTACGAGCAGTACTTC. Amino acid sequence: CASSRDLYEQYF.